What follows are 13 T cell receptor beta chains derived from one specimen sequenced in a study of shared clonotypes between healthy human individuals. TCRdb's copy holds only in-frame clones and misses some; the assay was immunoSEQ multiplex PCR. Of over 700,000 clones detected, about two thirds appear once; the ten largest clones hold less than 2%. Sequenced: memory CD4+ T cells sorted from blood. Subset indicated: CD45RA-negative fraction. The receptors originated from a woman aged 30 to 39 in good health.

The V call is TRBV11-2, the J call TRBJ1-5, with unresolved D. There are 14 residues in the CDR3. Germline V lookup: CDR1 SGHAT, CDR2 FQNNGV. V lost 1 base, J lost 5 bases, and 9 bases lay in between. In DNA form, the CDR3 reads TGTGCCAGCAGCTTAGCGGTTAGGGATCAGCCCCAGCATTTT. Its translation: CASSLAVRDQPQHF.

The sample holds one count of this clone. J is TRBJ2-3 and V is TRBV7-9, with TRBD1 identical over 7 bases. The V and J ends lost 6 bases and 1 base, in that order; junction bases with no gene match: 4. CDR1 and CDR2 (germline): SEHNR, FQNEAQ (reference sequence). This CDR3 has 14 amino acids. The CDR3, as DNA: TGTGCCAGCAGTTGGGGGACAGGCACAGATACGCAGTATTTT. Translated: CASSWGTGTDTQYF.

This clone was observed once. This sequence joins TRBV2 and TRBJ2-3; the D gene could be TRBD1 or TRBD2 (5 bases each). V gave up 6 bases and J gave up 1 base, with 17 bases separating them. From germline, CDR1 is SNHLY and CDR2 FYNNEI. The CDR3 has 16 residues. In nucleotides, the CDR3 is TGTGCCAGCAGCGGGGACCCCGAACGACGCACAGATACGCAGTATTTT. Protein: CASSGDPERRTDTQYF.

This chain connects TRBV5-6 to TRBJ1-4; no clear D gene. Germline V gene sequence: CDR1 SGHDT, CDR2 YYEEEE. With 6 bases removed from V and 8 bases from J, the gap between germline ends came to 17 bases. CDR3 length: 14 residues. In DNA form, the CDR3 reads TGTGCCAGCAACAGAGGGTGGGGTAACGAAAAACTGTTTTTT. It encodes CASNRGWGNEKLFF.

The CDR3 loop reads CASRTPPGQGEQETQYF. The DNA for the CDR3 is TGTGCCAGCAGAACACCTCCGGGACAGGGGGAGCAAGAGACCCAGTACTTC. J is TRBJ2-5 and V is TRBV28; TRBD1 matches at 11 bases. This CDR3 region has 17 residues. After removal of 6 bases from V and 2 bases from J, the junction contained 11 bases not matched to a gene. Per germline, CDR1 MDHEN and CDR2 SYDVKM.

The genes are TRBV11-2 and TRBJ2-5; D gene ambiguous. The J call may be mistaken, given a closer DNA end match to TRBJ2-7. CDR1 and CDR2 from the germline V gene are SGHAT and FQNNGV. The length of the CDR3 is 12 residues. The CDR3 region is CASSLISYEQYF. The CDR3 nucleotides read TGTGCCAGCAGCTTAATCTCCTACGAGCAGTACTTC.

The V and J genes are TRBV7-9 and TRBJ2-1; 11 nucleotides agree with TRBD2. V trimming: 5 bases; J trimming: 7 bases; junction bases outside the gene matches: 13. Germline V CDR1 and CDR2: SEHNR, FQNEAQ (reference sequence). The CDR3 runs 17 residues. The CDR3 DNA reads as TGTGCCAGCAGCGAAGGGGCCAGGCTAGCGGGAGGAAATGAGCAGTTCTTC. Its protein product is CASSEGARLAGGNEQFF.

The chain has TRBV20-1 and TRBJ1-1; D ambiguous. V lost 7 bases, J lost 4 bases, and 10 bases lay in between. This CDR3 contains 11 residues. Per the germline V gene, CDR1 is DFQATT and CDR2 is SNEGSKA (reference sequence). The CDR3 DNA is TGCAGTGTTTCCCCCGGCACTGAAGCTTTCTTT. Protein product: CSVSPGTEAFF.

The genes are TRBV28 and TRBJ1-5; D is undetermined. The CDR3 loop spans 14 amino acids. V lost 10 bases to trimming and J lost 5 bases, with 18 bases between them. Germline CDR1 and CDR2: MDHEN and SYDVKM. The DNA of the CDR3 is TGTGCCACCGACGGACGCTTATCCTATCAGCCCCAGCATTTT. This encodes CATDGRLSYQPQHF.

The chain uses TRBV18 and TRBJ1-3; D may be TRBD1 (5 bases). The length of the CDR3 is 19 residues. Trimming left V 0 bases short and J 4 bases short, with 22 bases between. Germline loops: CDR1 KGHSH, CDR2 LQKENI. CDR3 amino acids: CASSPPTRTRGTSGNTIYF. CDR3 sequence (DNA): TGTGCCAGCTCACCACCTACCAGGACTCGAGGGACGTCAGGAAACACCATATATTTT.

V is TRBV10-3 and J is TRBJ2-1; a weak D match, TRBD2 (7 bases). Germline V gene sequence: CDR1 ENHRY, CDR2 SYGVKD. The CDR3 is 17 amino acids. With 4 bases removed from V and 4 bases from J, the gap between germline ends came to 20 bases. The CDR3 nucleotides are TGTGCCATCAGTGGTAGTATGGGGGGAGGGGGATACAATGAGCAGTTCTTC. Residues: CAISGSMGGGGYNEQFF.

The gene calls are TRBV27 and TRBJ2-7; 11 nucleotides match TRBD2. The CDR3 spans 15 residues. Per the germline V gene, CDR1 is MNHEY and CDR2 is SMNVEV (reference sequence). Trimming took 8 bases from V and 1 from J; bases not matched to a gene: 7. Written as DNA, the CDR3 is TGTGCCAGCGGACCACTAGCGGGAGTTTCCTACGAGCAGTACTTC. Protein product: CASGPLAGVSYEQYF.

J is TRBJ1-5 and V is TRBV5-6; TRBD1 might be the D (6 bases). CDR3 length: 15 amino acids. In germline, CDR1 is SGHDT, CDR2 YYEEEE. The V gene lost 4 bases and the J gene lost 2 bases, with 13 bases spanning the gap. The CDR3 sequence: CASSRRGQGNQPQHF. The CDR3 bases are TGTGCCAGCAGCCGGAGGGGACAAGGCAATCAGCCCCAGCATTTT.